The 31 T cell receptor beta chains given below trace back to one sample, sequenced in a study of cytomegalovirus exposure and HLA in healthy donors. Method: immunoSEQ multiplex PCR; TCRdb's copy keeps in-frame clones and lacks some. The data show 200,000 to 250,000 clones, 65% to 85% seen once. The sample consisted of PBMCs. These receptors originate from a young woman in good health and CMV-seropositive.

V is TRBV27 and J is TRBJ1-1; the D is unclear. Germline loops: CDR1 MNHEY, CDR2 SMNVEV (reference sequence). This CDR3 is built from 14 residues. Trimming shortened V by 9 bases and J by 1 base, and 15 bases separated the two germline ends. The CDR3 sequence: CASGVRGQNTEAFF. Written as DNA, the CDR3 is TGTGCCAGTGGGGTGAGAGGGCAGAACACTGAAGCTTTCTTT.

The rearrangement links TRBV2 to TRBJ2-7; 8 bases line up with TRBD2. Germline V lookup: CDR1 SNHLY, CDR2 FYNNEI. The CDR3 has 13 amino acids. J was trimmed by 0 bases and V by 7 bases; bases with no gene match: 2. CDR3 region: CASTGGASYEQYF. CDR3 DNA sequence: TGTGCCAGCACGGGGGGGGCCTCCTACGAGCAGTACTTC.

This chain connects TRBV18 to TRBJ2-7; D perhaps matches TRBD2 (6 bases). The CDR3 is made up of 16 amino acids. Trimming shortened V by 3 bases and J by 3 bases, and 18 bases separated the two germline ends. Germline V gene lookup returns CDR1 KGHSH and CDR2 LQKENI. The chain's CDR3 is CASSPLSGGGSYEQYF. Here the CDR3 DNA reads TGTGCCAGCTCACCGCTATCCGGTGGGGGGAGCTACGAGCAGTACTTC.

The chain has TRBV11-2 and TRBJ2-1; 7 bases align to TRBD2. Germline CDR1 SGHAT, CDR2 FQNNGV. V shed 5 bases, J shed 5 bases, and the junction held 6 bases outside the gene matches. This CDR3 has 14 residues. Here the CDR3 DNA reads TGTGCCAGCAGCCCCACTAGCGTCAACAATGAGCAGTTCTTC. Translation gives CASSPTSVNNEQFF. Combining the CDR3 with reference TRBV11-2 and TRBJ2-1 gives the whole variable domain EAGVAQSPRYKIIEKRQSVAFWCNPISGHATLYWYQQILGQGPKLLIQFQNNGVVDDSQLPKDRFSAERLKGVDSTLKIQPAKLEDSAVYLCASSPTSVNNEQFFGPGTRLTVL.

V is TRBV18 and J is TRBJ2-2; the D is unclear. CDR3 length: 16 amino acids. The V and J ends lost 0 bases and 1 base respectively, with 9 bases between them. Germline CDR1 reads KGHSH; CDR2 reads LQKENI. This CDR3 reads CASSPPSLENTGELFF. CDR3 in DNA: TGTGCCAGCTCACCACCATCGCTAGAGAACACCGGGGAGCTGTTTTTT.

The V and J genes are TRBV4-2 and TRBJ2-7; the D gene is possibly TRBD2 (6 bases). The V end lost 2 bases, the J end lost 2 bases, and 10 bases lay between the germline ends. The CDR3 covers 14 residues. In germline, CDR1 is LGHNA, CDR2 YNFKEQ. For the CDR3, the DNA is TGTGCCAGCAGCCAATCCTGGGGGGCCTACGAGCAGTACTTC. This translates into CASSQSWGAYEQYF.

This chain joins TRBV28 and TRBJ2-7, with D possibly being TRBD1 or TRBD2 (5 bases each). Germline loops: CDR1 MDHEN, CDR2 SYDVKM. This CDR3 spans 15 amino acids. V lost 5 bases, J lost 3 bases, and 17 bases lay in between. This chain's CDR3 is CASSPFPQGDYEQYF. The CDR3 bases are TGTGCCAGCAGTCCTTTCCCCCAGGGAGACTACGAGCAGTACTTC. The whole variable domain, remainder taken from reference TRBV28 and TRBJ2-7, is DVKVTQSSRYLVKRTGEKVFLECVQDMDHENMFWYRQDPGLGLRLIYFSYDVKMKEKGDIPEGYSVSREKKERFSLILESASTNQTSMYLCASSPFPQGDYEQYFGPGTRLTVT.

The chain has TRBV11-3 and TRBJ2-7; D is perhaps TRBD1 (5 bases). The CDR3 length is 13 residues. The V gene's germline CDR1 is SGHNT and CDR2 YENEEA. V dropped 6 bases and J dropped 4 bases, with 13 bases sitting between them. The CDR3 spells CASSLGDLYEQYF. In DNA, the CDR3 is TGTGCCAGCAGTCTAGGGGATTTATACGAGCAGTACTTC.

The V and J genes are TRBV30 and TRBJ2-3; weak D call: TRBD2 (6 bases). This CDR3 contains 14 residues. V dropped 2 bases and J dropped 4 bases, with 13 bases sitting between them. The germline CDR1 and CDR2 sequences are GTSNPN and SVGIG (reference sequence). The CDR3 DNA follows: TGTGCCTGGAGTCGTACGAGGGACTCAGATACGCAGTATTTT. Translated: CAWSRTRDSDTQYF.

The gene calls are TRBV5-1 and TRBJ2-7; no clear D. The CDR3 has 16 residues. The germline V and J ends were trimmed by 2 bases and 5 bases, with 20 bases remaining between them. Germline V gene lookup returns CDR1 SGHRS and CDR2 YFSETQ. DNA of the CDR3: TGCGCCAGCAGCTTAGGCTTAGGATCTGCCCTCAACGAGCAGTACTTC. Residues: CASSLGLGSALNEQYF. Drawing the rest from reference TRBV5-1 and TRBJ2-7, the complete variable domain is KAGVTQTPRYLIKTRGQQVTLSCSPISGHRSVSWYQQTPGQGLQFLFEYFSETQRNKGNFPGRFSGRQFSNSRSEMNVSTLELGDSALYLCASSLGLGSALNEQYFGPGTRLTVT.

On this clone: One end of the junction fails to match germline, which may point to a read error. V is TRBV7-7 and J is TRBJ2-7; D is perhaps TRBD2 (5 bases). Per germline, CDR1 SSHAT and CDR2 FNYEAQ (reference sequence). The CDR3 is made up of 13 amino acids. The CDR3 is CASSLAADYEQYF. CDR3 coding DNA: TGTGCTAGCAGCTTAGCAGCGGACTACGAGCAGTACTTC.

The chain links TRBV6-4 to TRBJ1-5; D unresolved. Per germline, CDR1 MRHNA and CDR2 SNTAGT. Trimming removed 2 bases from V and 3 bases from J, with 5 bases in between. The CDR3 is 13 residues long. CDR3 protein: CASSDGVNQPQHF. For the CDR3, the DNA is TGTGCCAGCAGTGACGGGGTCAATCAGCCCCAGCATTTT.

The V gene is TRBV20-1, the J gene TRBJ2-1; D gene ambiguous. From germline, CDR1 is DFQATT and CDR2 SNEGSKA (reference sequence). The CDR3 spans 11 residues. Trimming stripped 3 bases from V and 9 bases from J, with 9 bases between. The CDR3 DNA reads as TGCAGTGCTAGGTTTATCAGTGAGCAGTTCTTC. Protein product: CSARFISEQFF.

This clone was recorded a few times. The chain combines TRBV2 with TRBJ2-2; D is uncertain. The CDR3 consists of 13 residues. Trimming left V 7 bases short and J 5 bases short, with 11 bases between. Germline V gene sequence: CDR1 SNHLY, CDR2 FYNNEI. DNA of the CDR3: TGTGCCAGCACGGTTAGAGAAACCGGGGAGCTGTTTTTT. Protein product: CASTVRETGELFF.

The chain combines TRBV6-5 with TRBJ2-5; no firm D call. Germline V gene data show CDR1 as MNHEY and CDR2 as SVGAGI. V lost 4 bases, J lost 2 bases, and 5 bases lay in between. The CDR3 contains 12 residues. DNA of the CDR3: TGTGCCAGCAGTTCACTACAAGAGACCCAGTACTTC. This translates into CASSSLQETQYF.

The chain combines TRBV7-9 with TRBJ2-2; 8 bases align to TRBD2. CDR3 size: 15 residues. Trimming took 2 bases from V and 6 from J; bases not matched to a gene: 5. Germline CDR1 and CDR2: SEHNR and FQNEAQ (reference sequence). The CDR3 region has the DNA TGTGCCAGCAGCTTACTGGGACTAGGAGCCGGGGAGCTGTTTTTT. Its protein product is CASSLLGLGAGELFF.

This chain connects TRBV6-5 to TRBJ2-7; D is possibly TRBD2 (5 bases). V was clipped by 4 bases and J by 1 base, with 11 bases between them. The CDR3 totals 14 residues. Germline loops: CDR1 MNHEY, CDR2 SVGAGI. CDR3 nucleotide sequence: TGTGCCAGCAGTTTTGAGGAGGAGTCCTACGAGCAGTACTTC. Its protein is CASSFEEESYEQYF.

The rearrangement uses TRBV13 and TRBJ2-5, with a weak D call TRBD1 (6 bases). Germline V gives CDR1 PRHDT, CDR2 FYEKMQ (reference sequence). The CDR3 consists of 15 residues. V shed 2 bases and J shed 5 bases, with 15 bases lying between them. CDR3 sequence: CASSLRAGERETQYF. The CDR3 DNA sequence: TGTGCCAGCAGCTTAAGGGCAGGGGAGAGGGAGACCCAGTACTTC.

In its sample, this clone was seen a few times. The chain uses TRBV7-9 and TRBJ1-4, with D unresolved. V dropped 5 bases and J dropped 7 bases, with 5 bases sitting between them. The CDR3 length is 11 residues. The germline V gene encodes CDR1 SEHNR and CDR2 FQNEAQ (reference sequence). CDR3 nucleotide sequence: TGTGCCAGCAGCGGTGGTGAAAAACTGTTTTTT. Amino acids: CASSGGEKLFF.

The V and J genes are TRBV6-4 and TRBJ2-1, with D maybe TRBD1 (5 bases). The CDR3 runs 15 residues. Trimming took 3 bases from V and 2 from J, leaving 11 bases between them. Germline CDR1 MRHNA, CDR2 SNTAGT. The CDR3 spells CASSEDSEAYNEQFF. Written as DNA, the CDR3 is TGTGCCAGCAGTGAAGACAGCGAGGCCTACAATGAGCAGTTCTTC.

This chain's CDR3 is CAWSRAVDQPQHF. The CDR3 DNA reads TGTGCCTGGAGTCGGGCAGTCGATCAGCCCCAGCATTTT. This sequence joins TRBV30 and TRBJ1-5; D is unclear. CDR1 is GTSNPN, CDR2 SVGIG, per germline (reference sequence). The CDR3 runs 13 residues. V was clipped by 2 bases and J by 5 bases, with 10 bases between them.

This clone was observed a handful of times. The J gene is TRBJ2-7, the V gene TRBV7-9; D is uncertain. Germline-derived CDR1 and CDR2 are SEHNR and FQNEAQ (reference sequence). Trimming took off 9 bases at V and 0 bases at J, with 6 bases between the two ends. The CDR3 runs to 11 residues. CDR3 sequence (DNA): TGTGCCAGTTCACACTCCTACGAGCAGTACTTC. Translating gives CASSHSYEQYF.

This clone has a handful of counts. The genes are TRBV5-1 and TRBJ1-1, with unresolved D. Germline CDR1 SGHRS, CDR2 YFSETQ. V lost 0 bases and J lost 3, with 12 bases in between. The CDR3 has 15 residues. CDR3: CASSLGVFTDTEAFF. The CDR3 DNA follows: TGCGCCAGCAGCTTGGGTGTGTTTACGGACACTGAAGCTTTCTTT.

The V call is TRBV30, the J call TRBJ2-2; no clear D. Trimming cost V 5 bases and J 4 bases, with 5 bases left between them. The CDR3 consists of 11 residues. Germline V gene sequence: CDR1 GTSNPN, CDR2 SVGIG (reference sequence). The CDR3 DNA sequence: TGTGCCTGGGCGTTCACCGGGGAGCTGTTTTTT. Protein sequence: CAWAFTGELFF.

V and J are TRBV5-1 and TRBJ2-7; D is possibly TRBD2 (5 bases). V was trimmed by 1 base and J by 11 bases, leaving 13 bases between them. CDR1 and CDR2 from the germline V gene are SGHRS and YFSETQ. The CDR3 is 12 residues long. CDR3 residues: CASSLSFGMEYF. The CDR3 DNA sequence: TGCGCCAGCAGCTTGTCTTTCGGGATGGAGTACTTC.

V gene TRBV4-1 combines with J gene TRBJ2-7; possibly TRBD2 for D (5 bases). Germline CDR1 MGHRA, CDR2 YSYEKL. The CDR3 contains 19 residues. Trimming left V 0 bases short and J 0 bases short, with 21 bases between. The CDR3 here is CASSQEGGCGGPLSYEQYF. For the CDR3, the DNA is TGCGCCAGCAGCCAAGAGGGTGGGTGCGGCGGGCCCCTCTCCTACGAGCAGTACTTC.

The V gene is TRBV30, the J gene TRBJ1-5; a possible D gene is TRBD1 (6 bases). Germline assignment: CDR1 GTSNPN and CDR2 SVGIG (reference sequence). The CDR3 runs to 13 residues. Deletions cut 2 bases from V and 4 bases from J, with 9 bases between. The CDR3 region is CAWSMGQNQPQHF. The CDR3 bases are TGTGCCTGGAGTATGGGACAAAATCAGCCCCAGCATTTT.

This clone was counted a single time. This CDR3 is CASSSSHRQGDGYTF. The CDR3 coding sequence is TGTGCCAGCAGTTCCTCCCACCGACAGGGAGATGGCTACACCTTC. This sequence joins TRBV28 and TRBJ1-2; 7 bases are a match to TRBD1. The germline V gene encodes CDR1 MDHEN and CDR2 SYDVKM. V lost 4 bases and J lost 6; bases outside the gene matches: 11. This CDR3 spans 15 amino acids.

This clone was detected once. The J gene is TRBJ1-2, the V gene TRBV19; D gene uncertain. The V and J ends lost 0 bases and 6 bases respectively, with 23 bases between them. The CDR3 covers 18 residues. The germline gives CDR1 LNHDA, CDR2 SQIVND (reference sequence). The CDR3 here is CASSIDSPGTNPRDGYTF. In DNA form, the CDR3 reads TGTGCCAGTAGTATAGATTCCCCAGGCACCAACCCTCGTGATGGCTACACCTTC.

The V gene is TRBV11-2, the J gene TRBJ2-2; D possibly corresponds to TRBD1 (6 bases). Trimming took 6 bases from V and 4 from J, leaving 21 bases between them. Germline V gives CDR1 SGHAT, CDR2 FQNNGV. The CDR3 loop spans 17 amino acids. The CDR3 nucleotides read TGTGCCAGCAGTTTTTGGGGGACATCGGTGGGCACCGGGGAGCTGTTTTTT. Translating gives CASSFWGTSVGTGELFF.

This chain joins TRBV5-6 and TRBJ1-4; TRBD1 agrees at 7 bases. With V trimmed by 3 bases and J by 1 base, 3 bases remained unmatched. The CDR3 sequence is 15 residues long. From germline, CDR1 is SGHDT and CDR2 YYEEEE. The CDR3, as DNA: TGTGCCAGCAGCTACCGACAGGGAACTAATGAAAAACTGTTTTTT. The encoded protein is CASSYRQGTNEKLFF.